Below, one TCR beta chain is given with its context. Among the donors, all were Caucasian adults who lived in Nashville, Tennessee. In unsorted samples, genomic DNA was obtained using 75 million to 90 million PBMCs. The sample belongs to a study of shared clonotypes between healthy human individuals. TCRdb's table, derived via immunoSEQ multiplex PCR, lists solely in-frame clones and lacks some. The data hold some 530,000 clones, with 81% observed a single time. V shed 0 bases and J shed 2 bases, with 13 bases lying between them. Germline CDR1 and CDR2: MNHEY and SVGAGI. The CDR3 is 16 amino acids. The clonotype was recovered from a woman in her thirties or forties in good health. Some clones in this sample may be carry-over from other donors' samples. The genes are TRBV6-5 and TRBJ1-1; D ambiguous. The sequenced sample was PBMCs. CDR3 amino acids: CASSYSGARRNTEAFF. The CDR3 nucleotides read TGTGCCAGCAGTTACTCGGGTGCACGGCGAAACACTGAAGCTTTCTTT.